Each of the 17 T cell receptor beta chains below was sequenced from the same sample in a study of blood T cell repertoires in COVID-19. This table comes from immunoSEQ multiplex PCR, and its TCRdb copy is limited to in-frame clones, with some not included. The sample consists of approximately 170,000 clones, roughly 86% of them appearing once. Sequenced sample: peripheral blood. The receptors were sampled from an elderly woman in a cohort sampled during active or convalescent COVID-19.

The chain combines TRBV19 with TRBJ1-5; TRBD1 matches 8 bases. With V trimmed by 6 bases and J by 7 bases, 5 bases remained unmatched. Germline V gene lookup returns CDR1 LNHDA and CDR2 SQIVND (reference sequence). The CDR3 covers 13 residues. The CDR3 here is CASRQGGFQPQHF. Written as DNA, the CDR3 is TGTGCCAGTAGACAGGGGGGGTTCCAGCCCCAGCATTTT.

The chain combines TRBV20-1 with TRBJ1-1; D not resolved. The V gene lost 2 bases and the J gene lost 1 base, with 2 bases spanning the gap. There are 11 residues in the CDR3. Germline loops: CDR1 DFQATT, CDR2 SNEGSKA (reference sequence). For the CDR3, the DNA is TGCAGTGCTAGACGGAACACTGAAGCTTTCTTT. Its protein is CSARRNTEAFF.

This clone was counted between two and nine times. This chain joins TRBV2 and TRBJ2-6, with D possibly TRBD1 on 6 matching bases. The CDR3 totals 18 residues. Trimming shortened V by 6 bases and J by 0 bases, and 18 bases separated the two germline ends. Germline assignment: CDR1 SNHLY and CDR2 FYNNEI. The CDR3 here is CASRRLAQGSSGANVLTF. The CDR3 nucleotides are TGTGCCAGCAGGAGATTGGCACAGGGTAGCTCTGGGGCCAACGTCCTGACTTTC.

This clone came up once. The chain is built from TRBV18 and TRBJ1-1; D remains ambiguous. The V and J ends lost 4 bases and 5 bases respectively, with 11 bases between them. This CDR3 has 13 amino acids. CDR1 is KGHSH and CDR2 is LQKENI in the germline V gene. CDR3 in DNA: TGTGCCAGCTCACAAGGGAGTAGGACTGAAGCTTTCTTT. Protein sequence: CASSQGSRTEAFF.

The J gene is TRBJ2-7, the V gene TRBV7-2, with D unresolved. The CDR3 has 14 amino acids. Deletions cut 2 bases from V and 0 bases from J, with 8 bases between. Germline-derived CDR1 and CDR2 are SGHTA and FQGNSA. CDR3 sequence reads: CASSLLSGSYEQYF. The CDR3, as DNA: TGTGCCAGCAGCTTACTGTCCGGCTCCTACGAGCAGTACTTC.

This clone came up once. V usage is TRBV2 and J usage is TRBJ1-4; the match to TRBD1 covers 11 bases. The ends lost 3 bases at V and 7 bases at J; junction bases unmatched: 1. Germline lookup yields CDR1 SNHLY and CDR2 FYNNEI. CDR3 length: 14 amino acids. This CDR3 is CASSDGTGGEKLFF. CDR3 nucleotides: TGTGCCAGCAGTGATGGGACAGGGGGTGAAAAACTGTTTTTT.

With respect to this clone: The junction departs from germline at one end; a sequencing error may be responsible. The V gene is TRBV5-1, the J gene TRBJ2-3; 10 bases match TRBD2. There are 16 residues in the CDR3. Germline CDR1 and CDR2: SGHRS and YFSETQ. CDR3 in amino acids: CARSLGAGGATDTQYF. The CDR3 nucleotides are TGCGCCCGCAGCTTGGGAGCGGGGGGGGCAACAGATACGCAGTATTTT.

The chain employs TRBV6-2 or TRBV6-3 and TRBJ2-1; D not resolved. CDR3 length: 14 amino acids. In germline, CDR1 is MNHEY, CDR2 SVGEGT. Trimming pared 2 bases from V and 7 bases from J, leaving 12 bases between. CDR3 in amino acids: CASSYVATGNEQFF. The CDR3 nucleotides read TGTGCCAGCAGTTACGTGGCTACCGGGAATGAGCAGTTCTTC.

The V gene is TRBV19, the J gene TRBJ2-2, with a possible D match to TRBD1 (5 bases). The ends were cut back, 10 bases at V and 0 bases at J, with 18 bases in the middle. Germline values: CDR1 LNHDA, CDR2 SQIVND (reference sequence). The CDR3 covers 16 residues. The chain's CDR3 is CATHLTGFSNTGELFF. The CDR3 region has the DNA TGTGCCACTCACTTAACAGGTTTTTCGAACACCGGGGAGCTGTTTTTT.

The chain links TRBV5-6 to TRBJ2-7, with a possible D match to TRBD2 (6 bases). This CDR3 has 11 amino acids. Per the germline V gene, CDR1 is SGHDT and CDR2 is YYEEEE. V was cut by 4 bases and J by 4 bases, with 6 bases left in between. CDR3 region: CASSRGYEQYV. CDR3 bases: TGTGCCAGCAGCCGGGGGTACGAGCAGTACGTC.

In DNA, the CDR3 is TGTGCCATCAGAGGGACAGGGGCTCAGCCCCAGCATTTT. Its protein is CAIRGTGAQPQHF. The chain uses TRBV10-3 and TRBJ1-5; 10 bases agree with TRBD1. V dropped 6 bases and J dropped 6; count of bases not matched to a gene: 2. The CDR3 runs to 13 residues. Germline V gene data show CDR1 as ENHRY and CDR2 as SYGVKD.

The chain carries TRBV2 and TRBJ1-5; 11 nucleotides align to TRBD1. CDR3 size: 16 residues. In germline, CDR1 is SNHLY, CDR2 FYNNEI. V shed 6 bases, J shed 6 bases, and the junction held 10 bases outside the gene matches. The CDR3 spells CASRKGTGGFGQPQHF. DNA of the CDR3: TGTGCCAGCAGGAAGGGGACAGGGGGGTTCGGTCAGCCCCAGCATTTT. Complete variable domain (other parts from reference TRBV2 and TRBJ1-5): EPEVTQTPSHQVTQMGQEVILRCVPISNHLYFYWYRQILGQKVEFLVSFYNNEISEKSEIFDDQFSVERPDGSNFTLKIRSTKLEDSAMYFCASRKGTGGFGQPQHFGDGTRLSIL.

This rearrangement joins TRBV3-1 (or the pseudogene TRBV3-2) to TRBJ2-7; TRBD2 aligns across 8 bases. The CDR3 is 15 residues long. Per germline, CDR1 LGHDT and CDR2 YNNKEL (reference sequence). V dropped 6 bases and J dropped 1; count of bases not matched to a gene: 8. The CDR3 spells CASRGGAGVSYEQYF. The CDR3 DNA reads as TGTGCCAGCAGGGGGGGAGCGGGGGTTTCCTACGAGCAGTACTTC.

The chain links TRBV6-5 to TRBJ1-2, with a tentative D call TRBD1 (5 bases). The CDR3 spans 15 residues. Trimming shortened V by 0 bases and J by 4 bases, and 12 bases separated the two germline ends. CDR1 is MNHEY, CDR2 SVGAGI, per germline. CDR3 residues: CASSYSRGLGYGYTF. DNA of the CDR3: TGTGCCAGCAGTTACTCGCGGGGCTTGGGCTATGGCTACACCTTC.

The V call is TRBV19, the J call TRBJ1-3, with D tentatively TRBD1 (5 bases). Germline CDR1 LNHDA, CDR2 SQIVND (reference sequence). V was pared by 6 bases and J by 0 bases, with 12 bases between. There are 15 residues in the CDR3. Here the CDR3 DNA reads TGTGCCAGTAGACGTGACAGCAGCTCTGGAAACACCATATATTTT. It codes for CASRRDSSSGNTIYF.

The rearrangement links TRBV14 to TRBJ1-2; D may be TRBD1 (5 bases). The CDR3 runs to 16 residues. In germline, CDR1 is SGHDN, CDR2 FVKESK. Trimming left V 0 bases short and J 4 bases short, with 15 bases between. The CDR3 reads CASSQDSGGFSYGYTF. For the CDR3, the DNA is TGTGCCAGCAGCCAAGACTCCGGGGGATTCAGCTATGGCTACACCTTC.

V usage is TRBV7-2 and J usage is TRBJ1-4, with 7 nucleotides matching TRBD1. The ends lost 1 base at V and 5 bases at J; junction bases unmatched: 4. The CDR3 is 15 amino acids. Looked up from germline, CDR1 is SGHTA and CDR2 is FQGNSA. Here the CDR3 reads CASSLGDSRNEKLFF. The CDR3 DNA sequence: TGTGCCAGCAGCTTAGGGGACAGTAGAAATGAAAAACTGTTTTTT.